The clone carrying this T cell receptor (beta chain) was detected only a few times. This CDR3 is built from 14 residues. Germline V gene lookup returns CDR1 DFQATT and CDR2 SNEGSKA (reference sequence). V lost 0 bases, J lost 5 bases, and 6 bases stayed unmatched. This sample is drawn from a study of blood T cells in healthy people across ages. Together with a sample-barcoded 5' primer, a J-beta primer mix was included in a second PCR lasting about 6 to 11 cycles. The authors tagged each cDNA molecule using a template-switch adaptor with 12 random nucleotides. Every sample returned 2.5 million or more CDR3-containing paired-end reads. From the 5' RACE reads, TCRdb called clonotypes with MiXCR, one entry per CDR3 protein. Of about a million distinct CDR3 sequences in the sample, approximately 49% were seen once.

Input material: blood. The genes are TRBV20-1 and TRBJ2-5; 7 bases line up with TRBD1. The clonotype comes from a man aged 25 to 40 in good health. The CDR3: CSARDRGGWETQYF. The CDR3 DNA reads TGCAGTGCTAGAGATCGAGGGGGCTGGGAGACCCAGTACTTC.